The 15 T cell receptor beta chains listed next were all sequenced from one sample in a study of blood T cell repertoires in COVID-19. Repertoires were generated with immunoSEQ multiplex PCR, while TCRdb's copy carries only in-frame clones and drops some. The data show about 100,000 clones, with around nine tenths seen just once and around 3% held by the top ten. Sequencing was performed on peripheral blood. These receptors all come from a woman older than 75 with acute or convalescent COVID-19.

J is TRBJ2-7 and V is TRBV7-2; tentatively, D is TRBD1 (6 bases). Trimming shortened V by 3 bases and J by 2 bases, and 14 bases separated the two germline ends. CDR3 length equals 15 residues. Germline loops: CDR1 SGHTA, CDR2 FQGNSA. CDR3 nucleotides: TGTGCCAGCAGCTTCCAGGGGCGGGCCGCCTACGAGCAGTACTTC. Residues: CASSFQGRAAYEQYF.

The chain links TRBV6-4 to TRBJ1-5; D is possibly TRBD1 (6 bases). V was trimmed by 8 bases and J by 1 base, leaving 15 bases between them. Germline V lookup: CDR1 MRHNA, CDR2 SNTAGT. The CDR3 runs to 15 residues. The CDR3 DNA reads as TGTGCCAGCCGCAGGGGTGGACGGAGCAATCAGCCCCAGCATTTT. This gives the protein CASRRGGRSNQPQHF.

This chain links TRBV28 with TRBJ1-5, with 8 bases fitting TRBD1. The J segment lost 14 bases and the V segment lost 6 bases, leaving 9 bases of the junction unmatched. This CDR3 comprises 12 residues. From germline, CDR1 is MDHEN and CDR2 SYDVKM. The CDR3 DNA reads TGTGCCAGCAGCCGACTGAAGGACAGGGAGCATTTT. Encoded protein: CASSRLKDREHF.

J is TRBJ1-2 and V is TRBV7-2, with 9 bases that match TRBD1. J lost 7 bases, V lost 4 bases, and 7 bases had no gene match. This CDR3 comprises 14 residues. The germline gives CDR1 SGHTA, CDR2 FQGNSA. CDR3 in DNA: TGTGCCAGCAGCTCCCGGGACAGGGCAGGTGGCTACACCTTC. It yields the protein CASSSRDRAGGYTF.

The CDR3 loop reads CSVEEGGPYGYTF. The CDR3 DNA sequence: TGCAGCGTTGAGGAAGGGGGTCCTTATGGCTACACCTTC. The rearrangement uses TRBV29-1 and TRBJ1-2, with D perhaps matching TRBD1 (6 bases). Germline V gene data show CDR1 as SQVTM and CDR2 as ANQGSEA. There are 13 residues in the CDR3. V lost 3 bases and J 5 bases, leaving 13 bases between the germline ends. The full variable domain, rest sourced from reference TRBV29-1 and TRBJ1-2, is SAVISQKPSRDICQRGTSLTIQCQVDSQVTMMFWYRQQPGQSLTLIATANQGSEATYESGFVIDKFPISRPNLTFSTLTVSNMSPEDSSIYLCSVEEGGPYGYTFGSGTRLTVV.

The chain has TRBV19 and TRBJ2-5; a weak D match, TRBD2 (6 bases). V was cut by 6 bases and J by 3 bases, with 17 bases left in between. Germline loops: CDR1 LNHDA, CDR2 SQIVND (reference sequence). This CDR3 region has 15 residues. The CDR3 DNA reads as TGTGCCAGTAGCCTCCACACTGGGGGGAAAGAGACCCAGTACTTC. Amino acids: CASSLHTGGKETQYF. Full variable domain (remainder filled in from reference TRBV19 and TRBJ2-5): DGGITQSPKYLFRKEGQNVTLSCEQNLNHDAMYWYRQDPGQGLRLIYYSQIVNDFQKGDIAEGYSVSREKKESFPLTVTSAQKNPTAFYLCASSLHTGGKETQYFGPGTRLLVL.

The chain combines TRBV5-1 with TRBJ2-2; D is uncertain. CDR3 size: 17 residues. CDR1 SGHRS and CDR2 YFSETQ come from the germline V gene. Trimming removed 1 base from V and 7 bases from J, with 20 bases in between. DNA for the CDR3: TGCGCCAGCAGCTTGTCCGCGGCCAGTCAAAGGAGCGGGGAGCTGTTTTTT. This codes for CASSLSAASQRSGELFF.

This clone was seen only a few times. This chain joins TRBV5-4 and TRBJ1-2; TRBD1 aligns across 8 bases. The germline V gene encodes CDR1 SGHNT and CDR2 YYREEE (reference sequence). The CDR3 runs 14 residues. V trimming: 3 bases; J trimming: 4 bases; junction bases outside the gene matches: 5. In nucleotides, the CDR3 is TGTGCCAGCAGCTACCTACAGGGGGTCTATGGCTACACCTTC. Translation gives CASSYLQGVYGYTF.

As regards this clone: At one of its ends the junction is not consistent with the germline gene, which may arise from a read error. The CDR3 loop is CASSPQTLQSFWYF. In nucleotides, the CDR3 is TGTGCCAGCAGCCCCCAAACTCTACAGAGCTTCTGGTACTTT. The chain recombines TRBV2 with TRBJ1-6; no firm D call. Germline values: CDR1 SNHLY, CDR2 FYNNEI. This CDR3 contains 14 residues.

This chain joins TRBV15 and TRBJ2-7; D is unclear. V was pared by 1 base and J by 7 bases, with 8 bases between. The length of the CDR3 is 12 residues. The germline gives CDR1 LNHNV, CDR2 YYDKDF (reference sequence). CDR3 amino acids: CATSRARREQYF. Written as DNA, the CDR3 is TGTGCCACCAGCAGAGCCCGGCGGGAGCAGTACTTC.

The rearrangement links TRBV30 to TRBJ2-7; 9 nucleotides align to TRBD1. The CDR3 consists of 16 residues. V lost 4 bases to trimming and J lost 4 bases; unmatched junction nucleotides: 14. Germline assignment: CDR1 GTSNPN and CDR2 SVGIG (reference sequence). The CDR3 DNA follows: TGTGCCTGGACACCACCCTACAGGGGGCTTATGTACGAGCAGTACTTC. Amino acids: CAWTPPYRGLMYEQYF.

The V gene is TRBV7-6, the J gene TRBJ1-1; D might be TRBD1 (5 bases). The CDR3 contains 13 residues. Germline lookup yields CDR1 SGHVS and CDR2 FNYEAQ. V was trimmed by 2 bases and J by 8 bases, leaving 12 bases between them. The CDR3 DNA reads TGTGCCAGCAGCTTAAATCCCCGGGGGGAAGCTTTCTTT. This gives the protein CASSLNPRGEAFF.

The rearrangement links TRBV2 to TRBJ1-5; TRBD1 is a possible D gene (5 bases). Deletions cut 7 bases from V and 3 bases from J, with 10 bases between. Germline-derived CDR1 and CDR2 are SNHLY and FYNNEI. The CDR3 covers 13 residues. CDR3 bases: TGTGCCAGCAAAAAGGGGATCAATCAGCCCCAGCATTTT. Protein sequence: CASKKGINQPQHF.

This chain links TRBV5-6 with TRBJ2-7, with 10 bases aligning to TRBD2. This CDR3 has 15 residues. J was trimmed by 4 bases and V by 0 bases; bases with no gene match: 4. In germline, CDR1 is SGHDT, CDR2 YYEEEE. In DNA, the CDR3 is TGTGCCAGCAGCTTGGAAAGCGGGGGGGCGTACGAGCAGTACTTC. It is translated as CASSLESGGAYEQYF.

The V call is TRBV6-5, the J call TRBJ1-1, with 7 nucleotides matching TRBD1. V was pared by 6 bases and J by 3 bases, with 10 bases of the junction left unmatched. The germline gives CDR1 MNHEY, CDR2 SVGAGI. The CDR3 contains 15 residues. The CDR3 region is CASRREGQLYTEAFF. Written as DNA, the CDR3 is TGTGCCAGCAGACGGGAGGGACAGCTCTACACTGAAGCTTTCTTT.